The 32 T cell receptor beta chains below were found in one sample sequenced in a study of naive and memory T cell subsets. Both TRBC1 and TRBC2 were covered by a beta constant-region primer of two equimolar oligonucleotides. The ligated cDNA underwent four PCR rounds using SP2 and nested alpha and beta constant-region primers. TCRdb analysed the UMI-ligation and nested PCR reads with MiXCR anew, one entry per CDR3 protein. The table shows roughly 99,000 distinct CDR3 sequences, with 10% to 12% occurring only once. Antigens of these TCRs are unknown. Study-wide results and limits: Naive repertoires, especially CD8, held a few larger clonotypes, possibly memory cells re-expressing CD45RA.

The material sequenced was naive CD4+ T cells from blood. Receptors originate from a human donor in good health.

This clonotype was recorded a few times. V is TRBV5-1 and J is TRBJ2-1; tentative D call: TRBD2 (6 bases). Between the trimmed V and J ends, which lost 7 bases and 4 bases, there was a span of 18 bases. Germline V CDR1 and CDR2: SGHRS, YFSETQ. The CDR3 extends over 15 amino acids. In DNA form, the CDR3 reads TGCGCCAGCTCCGAACAGACGGGGACTTACAATGAGCAGTTCTTC. This encodes CASSEQTGTYNEQFF.

V usage is TRBV28 and J usage is TRBJ1-5; D perhaps matches TRBD1 (5 bases). Between the trimmed V and J ends, which lost 7 bases and 5 bases, there was a span of 15 bases. In germline, CDR1 is MDHEN, CDR2 SYDVKM. The CDR3 loop spans 14 amino acids. CDR3 DNA: TGTGCCAGCACCACGGGACCTCGCCATCAGCCCCAGCATTTT. It is translated as CASTTGPRHQPQHF.

Many counts were recorded for this clonotype. The V and J genes are TRBV7-3 and TRBJ2-6; possibly TRBD2 for D (5 bases). Germline lookup yields CDR1 SGHTA and CDR2 FQGTGA. Between the trimmed V and J ends, which lost 1 base and 0 bases, there was a span of 7 bases. CDR3 length: 16 amino acids. The CDR3, as DNA: TGTGCCAGCAGCTTAAAGGCGGGCTCTGGGGCCAACGTCCTGACTTTC. Its protein product is CASSLKAGSGANVLTF. The whole variable domain, filled in from reference TRBV7-3 and TRBJ2-6, reads GAGVSQTPSNKVTEKGKYVELRCDPISGHTALYWYRQSLGQGPEFLIYFQGTGAADDSGLPNDRFFAVRPEGSVSTLKIQRTERGDSAVYLCASSLKAGSGANVLTFGAGSRLTVL.

This clonotype was seen a handful of times. This chain joins TRBV27 and TRBJ2-6; weak D call: TRBD2 (6 bases). Per germline, CDR1 MNHEY and CDR2 SMNVEV (reference sequence). The CDR3 runs 15 residues. Trimming removed 9 bases at V and 2 bases at J, with 14 bases between. CDR3 protein: CASREVGTGANVLTF. The CDR3, as DNA: TGTGCCAGTAGGGAGGTAGGGACTGGGGCCAACGTCCTGACTTTC.

This clonotype was recorded a few times. V gene TRBV12-3 or TRBV12-4 combines with J gene TRBJ1-1; 10 bases are a match to TRBD1. Unmatched junction bases numbered 2, after V lost 5 bases and J lost 2 bases. The CDR3 length is 14 residues. Here the CDR3 reads CASSPTGGNTEAFF. For the CDR3, the DNA is TGTGCCAGCAGTCCGACAGGGGGCAACACTGAAGCTTTCTTT.

This clonotype showed up many times. V is TRBV7-3 and J is TRBJ2-2; 7 bases fit TRBD1. Germline loops: CDR1 SGHTA, CDR2 FQGTGA. V gave up 5 bases and J gave up 7 bases; unmatched junction bases: 10. This CDR3 is 15 amino acids long. CDR3 sequence: CASSKGGQERGELFF. The CDR3 region has the DNA TGTGCCAGCAGCAAGGGCGGACAGGAACGCGGGGAGCTGTTTTTT.

This clonotype was recorded at least ten times. Given the absence of the conserved phenylalanine or tryptophan at the CDR3 end, a read error is likely. The limits of the CDR3 on the DNA are not certain, so only TCRdb's listed CDR3 is given. This CDR3 is CASSYSEYVRLFPPG. The chain employs TRBV6-2 or TRBV6-3 and TRBJ1-1; the D segment call TRBD1 is taken from the table without a DNA check. The CDR3 has 15 residues if both end residues are counted. Germline lookup yields CDR1 MNHEY and CDR2 SVGEGT.

The rearrangement joins TRBV6-6 to TRBJ1-1; 7 nucleotides agree with TRBD1. The germline CDR1 and CDR2 sequences are MNHNY and SVGAGI (reference sequence). Unmatched junction bases numbered 10, after V lost 6 bases and J lost 0 bases. CDR3 length: 16 amino acids. The CDR3 DNA is TGTGCCAGCAGGTCCGGACAGGTCCTAATGAACACTGAAGCTTTCTTT. This sequence encodes CASRSGQVLMNTEAFF.

The sample holds a few counts of this clonotype. This chain connects TRBV12-3 or TRBV12-4 to TRBJ2-1, with D tentatively TRBD1 (5 bases). V lost 6 bases and J lost 3, with 12 bases in between. The CDR3 extends over 14 amino acids. The CDR3 bases are TGTGCCAGCAGAGCTGACAGTTTCTACAATGAGCAGTTCTTC. Translating it yields CASRADSFYNEQFF.

The V call is TRBV29-1, the J call TRBJ1-1; D remains ambiguous. The CDR3 loop spans 14 amino acids. The germline V gene encodes CDR1 SQVTM and CDR2 ANQGSEA. Deletions cut 5 bases from V and 1 base from J, with 14 bases between. The CDR3, as DNA: TGCAGCGTTATCACAATTCTGTCGAACACTGAAGCTTTCTTT. Its translation is CSVITILSNTEAFF.

This rearrangement joins TRBV18 to TRBJ1-4, with 8 bases matching TRBD1. Trimming took 0 bases from V and 8 from J; bases not matched to a gene: 5. CDR3 length equals 15 residues. Germline loops: CDR1 KGHSH, CDR2 LQKENI. The CDR3 DNA sequence: TGTGCCAGCTCACCACCGGGACAGGCCGCCGAAAAACTGTTTTTT. Translated, it gives CASSPPGQAAEKLFF.

This clonotype appeared a few times. V usage is TRBV28 and J usage is TRBJ2-7; no clear D gene. CDR3 length equals 11 residues. Germline-derived CDR1 and CDR2 are MDHEN and SYDVKM. V was trimmed by 5 bases and J by 6 bases, leaving 8 bases between them. The CDR3 region is CASSQFTEQYF. The CDR3 region has the DNA TGTGCCAGCAGTCAATTTACCGAGCAGTACTTC.

The chain combines TRBV12-3 or TRBV12-4 with TRBJ1-1; 9 bases are a match to TRBD1. The CDR3 runs to 15 residues. Trimming took 5 bases from V and 0 from J; bases not matched to a gene: 4. The CDR3 nucleotides read TGTGCCAGCAGTAGGACAGGGGTGGTGAACACTGAAGCTTTCTTT. Protein product: CASSRTGVVNTEAFF.

The chain has TRBV12-3 or TRBV12-4 and TRBJ1-2; TRBD1 matches at 8 bases. CDR3 size: 13 residues. The V and J ends lost 7 bases and 6 bases, in that order; junction bases with no gene match: 7. Here the CDR3 reads CASNRDRFDGYTF. In DNA form, the CDR3 reads TGTGCCAGCAACAGGGACAGGTTCGATGGCTACACCTTC.

Comment on this clonotype: A read error may be the cause here, since a much bigger clone is one base away. The CDR3 DNA follows: TGCAGCACAAGGGACGGGACCTACAAGCAGTACTTC. Translated, it gives CSTRDGTYKQYF. V and J are TRBV29-1 and TRBJ2-7; TRBD1 or TRBD2 may be the D gene (5 bases each). Germline V gives CDR1 SQVTM, CDR2 ANQGSEA. CDR3 size: 12 residues.

The rearrangement links TRBV5-1 to TRBJ2-1; possibly TRBD1 for D (6 bases). V lost 4 bases, J lost 3 bases, and 14 bases lay in between. CDR1 is SGHRS and CDR2 is YFSETQ in the germline V gene. The CDR3 sequence is 15 residues long. The chain's CDR3 is CASSTTGWGYNEQFF. In nucleotides, the CDR3 is TGCGCCAGCAGCACGACAGGATGGGGCTACAATGAGCAGTTCTTC.

V usage is TRBV20-1 and J usage is TRBJ2-1, with D perhaps matching TRBD2 (5 bases). The CDR3 runs to 14 residues. Germline-derived CDR1 and CDR2 are DFQATT and SNEGSKA (reference sequence). CDR3 amino acids: CSGGPAYSYNEQFF. The CDR3 DNA sequence: TGCAGCGGAGGACCAGCTTACTCCTACAATGAGCAGTTCTTC.

As for this clonotype: A single base separates this from a much larger clone, so it may be a read error. J is TRBJ2-7 and V is TRBV4-3; D unclear. The CDR3 loop spans 14 amino acids. Germline CDR1 is LGHNA and CDR2 is YSLEER. The CDR3 here is CDSSQDSPGHEQYF. The CDR3 DNA follows: TGCGACAGCAGCCAAGATTCCCCCGGTCACGAGCAGTACTTC.

The J gene is TRBJ1-1, the V gene TRBV12-3 or TRBV12-4; maybe TRBD1 (6 bases). Trimming took 1 base from V and 0 from J, leaving 12 bases between them. The CDR3 length is 16 residues. Written as DNA, the CDR3 is TGTGCCAGCAGTTTAGTCGGGGGGCTGGTGAACACTGAAGCTTTCTTT. This codes for CASSLVGGLVNTEAFF.

This clonotype was counted a few times. V gene TRBV6-5 combines with J gene TRBJ2-1; the match to TRBD2 covers 8 bases. Germline V gene sequence: CDR1 MNHEY, CDR2 SVGAGI. The CDR3 extends over 15 amino acids. Trimming at V came to 6 bases and at J to 5 bases, leaving 9 bases not matched to a gene. CDR3 nucleotides: TGTGCCAGCAGCAGCGGAGCGGGGGCGGACAATGAGCAGTTCTTC. Translation: CASSSGAGADNEQFF.

This clonotype was counted at least ten times. The gene calls are TRBV7-8 and TRBJ2-7; no clear D gene. The V gene lost 1 base and the J gene lost 2 bases, with 9 bases spanning the gap. This CDR3 region has 14 residues. The germline gives CDR1 SGHVS, CDR2 FQNEAQ. CDR3 nucleotide sequence: TGTGCCAGCAGCTTAGGTCCGGTTACCTACGAGCAGTACTTC. Its protein product is CASSLGPVTYEQYF. Combining the CDR3 with reference TRBV7-8 and TRBJ2-7 gives the whole variable domain GAGVSQSPRYKVAKRGQDVALRCDPISGHVSLFWYQQALGQGPEFLTYFQNEAQLDKSGLPSDRFFAERPEGSVSTLKIQRTQQEDSAVYLCASSLGPVTYEQYFGPGTRLTVT.

This clonotype has a count of ten or more. The CDR3 region is CASSPLSLAAPYEQYF. The CDR3 nucleotides read TGTGCCAGCAGCCCCCTTTCACTAGCGGCCCCCTACGAGCAGTACTTC. The J gene is TRBJ2-7, the V gene TRBV7-6; 8 bases are shared with TRBD2. V gave up 5 bases and J gave up 2 bases; unmatched junction bases: 11. This CDR3 is built from 16 residues. Germline V gene lookup returns CDR1 SGHVS and CDR2 FNYEAQ.

The CDR3 DNA reads as TGCAGCGTGAGACAGGGGAGCACTGAAGCTTTCTTT. As protein: CSVRQGSTEAFF. The chain combines TRBV29-1 with TRBJ1-1; 8 bases are shared with TRBD1. With V trimmed by 6 bases and J by 4 bases, 4 bases remained unmatched. This CDR3 spans 12 amino acids. Germline V lookup: CDR1 SQVTM, CDR2 ANQGSEA.

The chain couples TRBV19 to TRBJ1-3; D possibly corresponds to TRBD1 (5 bases). The germline gives CDR1 LNHDA, CDR2 SQIVND (reference sequence). V was pared by 6 bases and J by 2 bases, with 11 bases between. The CDR3 is 14 amino acids. The CDR3 here is CASRPPGPGNTIYF. CDR3 bases: TGTGCCAGTAGGCCTCCGGGGCCTGGAAACACCATATATTTT.

This chain uses TRBV3-1 with TRBJ2-1; TRBD2 is a possible D gene (5 bases). The CDR3 has 15 residues. The germline V and J ends were trimmed by 4 bases and 4 bases, with 14 bases remaining between them. CDR1 is LGHDT, CDR2 YNNKEL, per germline (reference sequence). The CDR3: CASSPPGYGYNEQFF. DNA of the CDR3: TGTGCCAGCAGCCCACCGGGGTACGGTTACAATGAGCAGTTCTTC.

This clonotype was counted between two and nine times. The chain carries TRBV11-3 and TRBJ2-1, with D tentatively TRBD2 (6 bases). The CDR3 spans 13 residues. Trimming cost V 8 bases and J 8 bases, with 16 bases left between them. CDR1 SGHNT and CDR2 YENEEA come from the germline V gene. CDR3 DNA sequence: TGTGCCAGCGGGCCCTTTAGCGGTTATGAGCAGTTCTTC. This encodes CASGPFSGYEQFF.

This clonotype was seen a handful of times. The J gene is TRBJ2-7, the V gene TRBV3-1, with TRBD2 identical over 10 bases. CDR1 is LGHDT and CDR2 is YNNKEL in the germline V gene (reference sequence). J was trimmed by 1 base and V by 4 bases; bases with no gene match: 13. This CDR3 is built from 18 residues. The CDR3 DNA reads as TGTGCCAGCAGCCGCTGGAGCGGGGGGGTCGACGTTTCCTACGAGCAGTACTTC. Its protein product is CASSRWSGGVDVSYEQYF.

The chain combines TRBV12-3 or TRBV12-4 with TRBJ1-2, with unresolved D. V was shortened by 2 bases and J by 4 bases, with 17 bases between the two germline ends. CDR3 size: 16 residues. CDR3 sequence reads: CASSLLATQDVYGYTF. CDR3 DNA: TGTGCCAGCAGTTTACTGGCGACCCAGGACGTCTATGGCTACACCTTC.

This clonotype was counted only a few times. The chain uses TRBV12-3 or TRBV12-4 and TRBJ2-7; 7 positions match TRBD2. CDR3 length: 18 amino acids. Trimming took 4 bases from V and 0 from J; bases not matched to a gene: 15. Here the CDR3 reads CASSSAGLRSSGSYEQYF. The CDR3, as DNA: TGTGCCAGCAGTTCCGCAGGACTGAGGTCTAGCGGCTCCTACGAGCAGTACTTC.

This clonotype was picked up a small number of times. The CDR3 loop is CASIRDRFTYEQYF. The CDR3 nucleotides are TGTGCCAGCATCCGGGACAGGTTTACCTACGAGCAGTACTTC. The rearrangement uses TRBV2 and TRBJ2-7, with 8 positions matching TRBD1. CDR1 is SNHLY and CDR2 is FYNNEI in the germline V gene. V was pared by 7 bases and J by 2 bases, with 7 bases of the junction left unmatched. There are 14 residues in the CDR3. Full variable domain (rest looked up from reference TRBV2 and TRBJ2-7): EPEVTQTPSHQVTQMGQEVILRCVPISNHLYFYWYRQILGQKVEFLVSFYNNEISEKSEIFDDQFSVERPDGSNFTLKIRSTKLEDSAMYFCASIRDRFTYEQYFGPGTRLTVT.

V is TRBV7-2 and J is TRBJ2-7, with 11 bases fitting TRBD2. Trimming at V came to 4 bases and at J to 3 bases, leaving 5 bases not matched to a gene. CDR3 length: 15 residues. CDR1 and CDR2 from the germline V gene are SGHTA and FQGNSA. CDR3 nucleotide sequence: TGTGCCAGCAGCTCTAGTAGCGGGAGGGGCTACGAGCAGTACTTC. Its protein is CASSSSSGRGYEQYF. Using reference TRBV7-2 and TRBJ2-7 for the parts outside the CDR3, the full variable domain is GAGVSQSPSNKVTEKGKDVELRCDPISGHTALYWYRQSLGQGLEFLIYFQGNSAPDKSGLPSDRFSAERTGGSVSTLTIQRTQQEDSAVYLCASSSSSGRGYEQYFGPGTRLTVT.

The chain joins TRBV4-2 to TRBJ1-5; the D is unclear. V was pared by 0 bases and J by 4 bases, with 13 bases between. CDR1 LGHNA and CDR2 YNFKEQ come from the germline V gene. CDR3 length: 16 amino acids. CDR3 amino acids: CASSQEYGRSNQPQHF. The CDR3 DNA sequence: TGTGCCAGCAGCCAAGAGTACGGACGGTCTAATCAGCCCCAGCATTTT.